The clone carrying this T cell receptor beta chain was observed a few times. Its antigen is unidentified. These data come from a study of T cell repertoires in cytomegalovirus infection. In the study overall: Used in the study were CMV epitopes, some recently identified and HLA-C-restricted, others well-studied and HLA-B-restricted. Indications of both CMV infection and matching HLA type were provided by public TCR beta signatures. Study-level findings and limits: HLA-C-restricted, CMV-specific TCR beta clonotypes were dominant ex vivo. The cumulative frequency of public TCR beta families distinguished individuals who carried CMV together with the relevant HLA.

MiXCR, applied by TCRdb to the reads, yields one record per CDR3 protein. The table shows some 920,000 distinct CDR3 sequences, with 30% to 40% occurring only once. Trimming left V 4 bases short and J 3 bases short, with 18 bases between. CDR1 LGHNA and CDR2 YSLEER come from the germline V gene. This CDR3 has 16 residues. The receptor was derived from a human donor in good health (CMV status not recorded). Some clones in this sample may be carry-over from other donors' samples. The material sequenced was cultured CD8+ T cells from PBMCs, taken from culture after CMV antigen stimulation. This chain joins TRBV4-3 and TRBJ1-2; D is unclear. The CDR3 protein is CASSPGVVDYDYGYTF. In DNA, the CDR3 is TGCGCCAGCAGCCCCGGGGTCGTGGACTACGACTATGGCTACACCTTC.